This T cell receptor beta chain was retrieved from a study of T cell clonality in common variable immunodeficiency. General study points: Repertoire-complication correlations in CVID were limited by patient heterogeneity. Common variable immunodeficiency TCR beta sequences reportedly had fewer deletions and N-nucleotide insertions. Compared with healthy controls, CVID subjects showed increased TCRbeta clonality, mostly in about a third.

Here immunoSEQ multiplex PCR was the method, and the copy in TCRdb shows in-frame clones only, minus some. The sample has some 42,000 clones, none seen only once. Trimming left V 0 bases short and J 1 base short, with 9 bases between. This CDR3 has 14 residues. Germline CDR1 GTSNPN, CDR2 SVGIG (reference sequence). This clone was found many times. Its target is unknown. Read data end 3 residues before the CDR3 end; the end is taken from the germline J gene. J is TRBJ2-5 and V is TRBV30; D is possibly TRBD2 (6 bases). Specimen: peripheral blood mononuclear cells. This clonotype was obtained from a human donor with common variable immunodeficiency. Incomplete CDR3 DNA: TGTGCCTGGAGTGTAGTAGCGGTCCAAGAGACC. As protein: CAWSVVAVQET. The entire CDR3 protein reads CAWSVVAVQETQYF.